This is a list of T cell receptor beta chains from one sample in a study of shared clonotypes between healthy human individuals. The repertoire was sequenced with immunoSEQ multiplex PCR; TCRdb's copy has only in-frame clones and lacks some. The sample shows about 2.5 million clones, roughly 90% of them seen only once. What was sequenced was naive CD4+ T cells from PBMCs. The receptors shown here come from a man between 18 and 29 years old in good health. Some clones in this sample may be carry-over from other donors' samples. The CDR3 runs from the conserved cysteine through the conserved F or W. The D gene is left open where the match is weak. Not every row has a clone size; where given, it reads once, few, many or a size class.

DNA	CDR3	size	D	V	J
TGTGCCAGCAGCTCACGACAGGGAGGCGGTGACCAGCCCCAGCATTTT	CASSSRQGGGDQPQHF	NA	TRBD1	TRBV7-9	TRBJ1-5
TGCAGCGTACAGGGTGACTGGGGTCAGCCCCAGCATTTT	CSVQGDWGQPQHF	NA	NA	TRBV29-1	TRBJ1-5
TGTGCCAGCAGCTTAGGTGGGGACATGAACACTGAAGCTTTCTTT	CASSLGGDMNTEAFF	NA	NA	TRBV11-2	TRBJ1-1
TGCGCCAGCAGCTTGGTTGGTTCGGGGGCGGTGAACAATGAGCAGTTCTTC	CASSLVGSGAVNNEQFF	NA	NA	TRBV5-1	TRBJ2-1
TGTGCCAGTAGTATAGACCCAGGGAATGAGCAGTTCTTC	CASSIDPGNEQFF	NA	NA	TRBV19	TRBJ2-1
TGTGCCAGTAGTATTGGTCAGGACACTGAAGCTTTCTTT	CASSIGQDTEAFF	NA	NA	TRBV19	TRBJ1-1
TGTGCCAGCAGCCTCACAGGGGGCGCCTGGAATGAGCAGTTCTTC	CASSLTGGAWNEQFF	once	TRBD1	TRBV7-9	TRBJ2-1
TGCAGCGTTAAAGACAGGGCCGATAATGAAAAACTGTTTTTT	CSVKDRADNEKLFF	NA	TRBD1	TRBV29-1	TRBJ1-4
TGCGCCAGCAGCCAAGGAGTTACAGAGCGCTATGGCTACACCTTC	CASSQGVTERYGYTF	NA	NA	TRBV4-1	TRBJ1-2
TGCGCCAGCAGCCAAGACGGGACTAGATCAGATACGCAGTATTTT	CASSQDGTRSDTQYF	NA	TRBD2	TRBV4-1	TRBJ2-3
TGCGCCAGCCACGAATTCACTGAGAGCTCCTATAATTCACCCCTCCACTTT	CASHEFTESSYNSPLHF	NA	NA	TRBV5-1	TRBJ1-6
TGTGCCAGCAGTGAACCCTACGAGCAGTACTTC	CASSEPYEQYF	NA	NA	TRBV6-1	TRBJ2-7
TGTGCCAGCAGCCCCCGGACAGGGGCCCCTTGGGAGACCCAGTACTTC	CASSPRTGAPWETQYF	NA	TRBD1	TRBV9	TRBJ2-5
TGTGCCAGCAGCAAACAGGGGAACACTGAAGCTTTCTTT	CASSKQGNTEAFF	NA	NA	TRBV6-6	TRBJ1-1
TGTGCCTGGAGTGCCTCCCCGAAATTACCGGGACAGGGGTTCTATAGCAATCAGCCCCAGCATTTT	CAWSASPKLPGQGFYSNQPQHF	once	TRBD1	TRBV30	TRBJ1-5
TGTGCCTGGGCCGCCGGTGACACAGATACGCAGTATTTT	CAWAAGDTDTQYF	once	NA	TRBV30	TRBJ2-3
TGCGCCAGCAGCTCGGTTAGCGGGGTCACAGATACGCAGTATTTT	CASSSVSGVTDTQYF	NA	TRBD2	TRBV5-1	TRBJ2-3
TGTGCCAGCAGTTTAGGGTTCCGCACAGATACGCAGTATTTT	CASSLGFRTDTQYF	once	NA	TRBV28	TRBJ2-3
TGTGCCAGCACCTGGAGCCCTAATCAGCCCCAGCATTTT	CASTWSPNQPQHF	NA	NA	TRBV28	TRBJ1-5
TGTGCCAGCACAGGAATGGGACAGGGGGTGATTGCTTTCTTT	CASTGMGQGVIAFF	NA	TRBD1	TRBV6-5	TRBJ1-1
TGTGCCAGCAGGGAACAGGAGCAGCCCCAGCATTTT	CASREQEQPQHF	NA	NA	TRBV6-1	TRBJ1-5
TGCGCCAGCAGCTTGGAGGCAGGGGCCACGGAAAAACTGTTTTTT	CASSLEAGATEKLFF	NA	NA	TRBV5-1	TRBJ1-4
TGTGCCAGCAGACGGACAGGGGGCGCTAATGAAAAACTGTTTTTT	CASRRTGGANEKLFF	NA	TRBD1	TRBV7-9	TRBJ1-4
TGTGCCAGCAGTTACTCGGGGGACATTCAGTACTTC	CASSYSGDIQYF	NA	NA	TRBV6-5	TRBJ2-4
TGCAGTGCTCGGCGGGAGTCGACCCAGTACTTC	CSARRESTQYF	once	TRBD2	TRBV20-1	TRBJ2-5
TGTGCCAGCAGCCGAGGACAGGCGCAAACCTATGGCTACACCTTC	CASSRGQAQTYGYTF	NA	TRBD1	TRBV5-4	TRBJ1-2